This T cell receptor beta chain was documented in a study of technical replicates of blood from a handful of donors. Generated by immunoSEQ multiplex PCR, the TCRdb table keeps only in-frame clones and is missing some. The data show tens of thousands of clones, about nine tenths seen once. The CDR3 totals 11 residues. Looked up from germline, CDR1 is DFQATT and CDR2 is SNEGSKA (reference sequence). With respect to this clone: Germline and junction disagree at one end, which may indicate a read error.

V usage is TRBV20-1 and J usage is TRBJ2-7, with 8 bases aligning to TRBD1. Sequencing used T cells isolated from PBMCs. The TCR was taken from a human donor in good health. Here the CDR3 DNA reads TGCAGTGCTAGAACACCGGGGACAGGCGTCTTC. Translated, it gives CSARTPGTGVF.